This T cell receptor (beta chain) was captured by sequencing in a study of blood T cell repertoires in COVID-19. Germline V gene lookup returns CDR1 SGHRS and CDR2 YFSETQ. This CDR3 is built from 15 residues. Losses at the gene ends were 6 bases for V and 9 bases for J; bases not matched to a gene: 9. The method was immunoSEQ multiplex PCR; TCRdb's version includes in-frame clones alone and lacks a portion of them. This sample has over 100,000 clones, with 82% found just once. J is TRBJ1-6 and V is TRBV5-1; 10 bases fit TRBD1. Sequenced input: peripheral blood. The TCR was taken from a man aged 65 to 79 with acute or convalescent COVID-19. CDR3 amino acids: CASTPGDRGGSPLHF. DNA of the CDR3: TGCGCCAGCACCCCAGGGGACAGGGGTGGTTCACCCCTCCACTTT.